The source of this T cell receptor (beta chain) is a study of cytomegalovirus exposure and HLA in healthy donors. From germline, CDR1 is SGDLS and CDR2 YYNGEE. The trim removed 4 bases at V and 3 bases at J, leaving 6 bases unmatched. The CDR3 has 15 amino acids. Amplification used 60 Vbeta primers and 13 Jbeta primers. Methods used by the authors: About 11 million of tens of millions of unique TCR beta chains were shared, per a later count. Here immunoSEQ multiplex PCR was the method, and the copy in TCRdb shows in-frame clones only, minus some. V and J calls and clone size are those listed in that table; D and trimming were worked out from the DNA. The data show roughly 180,000 clones, roughly 79% seen once. This clone was picked up one time. Antigen: not known. Study results and caveats: In a later analysis, an Asian-associated ancestry cluster reportedly showed fewer N-insertions than the roughly 700-donor mean. Later analysis suggested most CMV-associated TCR beta chains were HLA-restricted.

The source is a male donor in good health and CMV-seronegative. The rearrangement uses TRBV9 and TRBJ2-2; 7 bases are a match to TRBD1. The sample taken for sequencing was PBMCs. The CDR3 DNA follows: TGTGCCAGCAGCCCCCGGACAGGCGACACCGGGGAGCTGTTTTTT. It encodes CASSPRTGDTGELFF.